This T cell receptor (beta chain) was documented in a study of T cells in Graves' hyperthyroidism and ophthalmopathy. For the study at large: Staff took peripheral blood when the initial diagnosis was made, before any treatment began.

From RNA transcripts, TCR beta CDR3 regions were amplified. During a first-round RT-PCR of the TCR CDR3, the HTBI primer set was used. TCRdb redid the calling of the multiplex PCR reads with MiXCR, one entry per CDR3 protein. The table lists about 410,000 distinct CDR3 sequences, roughly 15% of them singletons, with about 13% in the top ten. This clonotype appeared many times. Antigen unknown. The CDR3 loop spans 16 amino acids. V lost 3 bases to trimming and J lost 3 bases; unmatched junction nucleotides: 13. The germline V gene encodes CDR1 DFQATT and CDR2 SNEGSKA (reference sequence). Study-level points and caveats: A model of 13 V-J pairs discriminated ophthalmopathy from stable hyperthyroidism. Most clonotypes expanded in the thyroid (above 0.001) were also present in blood.

The sequence came from a man aged 18 to 30 with Graves' ophthalmopathy. The sample taken for sequencing was blood. The chain is built from TRBV20-1 and TRBJ2-7; TRBD2 aligns across 8 bases. This chain's CDR3 is CSARPHGSSGVYEQYF. The DNA of the CDR3 is TGCAGTGCTAGGCCTCATGGGAGTAGCGGGGTCTACGAGCAGTACTTC.